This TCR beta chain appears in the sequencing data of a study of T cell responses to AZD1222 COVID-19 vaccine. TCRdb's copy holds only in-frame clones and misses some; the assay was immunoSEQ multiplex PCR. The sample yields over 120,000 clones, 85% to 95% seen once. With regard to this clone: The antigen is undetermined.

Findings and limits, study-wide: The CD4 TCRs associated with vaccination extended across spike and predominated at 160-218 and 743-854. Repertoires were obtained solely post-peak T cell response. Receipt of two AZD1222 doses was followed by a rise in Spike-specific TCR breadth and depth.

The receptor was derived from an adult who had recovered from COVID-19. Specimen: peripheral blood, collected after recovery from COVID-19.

The DNA for the CDR3 is TGTGCCAGCAGATCTACAGGGGCTAATGAAAAACTGTTTTTT. Residues: CASRSTGANEKLFF. The rearrangement uses TRBV28 and TRBJ1-4, with 7 positions matching TRBD1. The CDR3 is 14 residues long. Germline V gene data show CDR1 as MDHEN and CDR2 as SYDVKM. The ends lost 6 bases at V and 3 bases at J; junction bases unmatched: 4.